This is a list of T cell receptor beta chains from one sample in a study of OX40 agonist ivuxolimab in advanced cancers. The data were produced by immunoSEQ multiplex PCR, yet TCRdb's version contains in-frame clones alone and is incomplete. The sample records about 69,000 clones, approximately 91% being singletons. The sample here was CD4+ or CD8+ T cells sorted from blood, taken in a trial of the OX40 agonist ivuxolimab. The receptors here all came from an adult with an advanced solid tumor such as melanoma, head and neck, liver or kidney cancer. The CDR3 runs from the conserved cysteine through the conserved F or W. The D gene is left open where the match is weak. Some rows mark clone size as missing; the rest say once, few, many or name a class of expanded clone.

CASSTGTSGNRFYNEQFF,TGCGCCAGCAGTACCGGGACTAGCGGTAACAGGTTCTACAATGAGCAGTTCTTC,TRBV10-1,18,TRBJ2-1,NA,TRBD2
CASSSGRADGYNEQFF,TGTGCCAGTAGCAGCGGGAGGGCAGACGGCTACAATGAGCAGTTCTTC,TRBV19,16,TRBJ2-1,NA,TRBD2
CASSLPGAIGSNQPQHF,TGTGCCAGCAGTTTGCCAGGGGCCATCGGTTCAAATCAGCCCCAGCATTTT,TRBV28,17,TRBJ1-5,NA,NA
CASSLGPGTRETYEQYF,TGCGCCAGCAGCTTAGGTCCCGGGACTAGGGAGACCTACGAGCAGTACTTC,TRBV5-1,17,TRBJ2-7,NA,TRBD2
CASSEAGLYTQYF,TGTGCCAGCAGTGAAGCCGGCCTCTATACGCAGTATTTT,TRBV25-1,13,TRBJ2-3,NA,NA
CASSIKGGEQYF,TGTGCCAGTAGTATTAAGGGTGGCGAGCAGTACTTC,TRBV19,12,TRBJ2-7,NA,NA
CASSQDSGESETQYF,TGTGCCAGCAGCCAAGATTCGGGGGAGTCAGAGACCCAGTACTTC,TRBV4-2,15,TRBJ2-5,NA,NA
CASSPFGSKVGELFF,TGTGCCAGCAGCCCATTCGGGAGTAAGGTCGGGGAGCTGTTTTTT,TRBV5-4,15,TRBJ2-2,once,NA
CASSLAPGLSYNEQFF,TGTGCCAGCAGCTTAGCCCCGGGACTGTCATACAATGAGCAGTTCTTC,TRBV7-2,16,TRBJ2-1,NA,NA
CASSRSGGTEAFF,TGTGCCAGTAGTAGGTCAGGGGGAACTGAAGCTTTCTTT,TRBV19,13,TRBJ1-1,once,TRBD1
CASSQYRDTGELFF,TGTGCCAGCAGTCAGTACAGGGACACCGGGGAGCTGTTTTTT,TRBV6-5,14,TRBJ2-2,NA,NA
CSVMPGQGMNTEAFF,TGCAGCGTCATGCCCGGACAGGGGATGAACACTGAAGCTTTCTTT,TRBV29-1,15,TRBJ1-1,NA,TRBD1
CASSVGTNTGELFF,TGTGCCAGCAGCGTAGGGACCAACACCGGGGAGCTGTTTTTT,TRBV5-8,14,TRBJ2-2,NA,NA
CASSPGSYEQYF,TGTGCCAGCAGCCCAGGTTCCTACGAGCAGTACTTC,TRBV28,12,TRBJ2-7,NA,NA
CASSLASPKGSGNTIYF,TGTGCCAGCAGCTTAGCGAGCCCAAAGGGCTCTGGAAACACCATATATTTT,TRBV7-2,17,TRBJ1-3,NA,NA
CASSLSEDRGYTF,TGTGCCAGCAGCTTGAGCGAGGATCGTGGCTACACCTTC,TRBV2,13,TRBJ1-2,NA,NA
CASSPGQGAGEQYF,TGTGCCAGTAGCCCGGGACAGGGGGCCGGTGAGCAGTACTTC,TRBV19,14,TRBJ2-7,NA,TRBD1
CASSLVPANTEAFF,TGCGCCAGCAGCTTGGTTCCGGCGAACACTGAAGCTTTCTTT,TRBV5-1,14,TRBJ1-1,NA,NA
CAGQGMNTEAFF,TGTGCCGGACAGGGCATGAACACTGAAGCTTTCTTT,TRBV2,12,TRBJ1-1,few,TRBD1
CASSRRAGNTEAFF,TGTGCCAGCAGCCGACGGGCCGGGAACACTGAAGCTTTCTTT,TRBV28,14,TRBJ1-1,NA,NA
CASSLSSRGGGYTF,TGTGCCAGCAGTTTATCAAGCAGGGGCGGAGGCTACACCTTC,TRBV28,14,TRBJ1-2,NA,NA
CASGGRSSSYNEQFF,TGTGCCAGCGGGGGGCGGTCAAGCTCCTACAATGAGCAGTTCTTC,TRBV28,15,TRBJ2-1,NA,NA
CASSVREREPPYNEQFF,TGTGCCAGCAGCGTGAGGGAGCGGGAGCCTCCCTACAATGAGCAGTTCTTC,TRBV9,17,TRBJ2-1,NA,TRBD2
CATSRERASYEQYF,TGTGCCACCAGCAGAGAAAGGGCGTCTTACGAGCAGTACTTC,TRBV15,14,TRBJ2-7,NA,NA
CASSETVLAYEQYF,TGTGCCAGCAGTGAAACGGTGCTAGCCTACGAGCAGTACTTC,TRBV6-1,14,TRBJ2-7,NA,NA
CASSPPPGTPGNTIYF,TGTGCCAGCAGTCCGCCTCCCGGGACACCAGGAAACACCATATATTTT,TRBV28,16,TRBJ1-3,NA,NA
CASGTGVEANYGYTF,TGTGCTAGTGGTACCGGAGTTGAAGCTAACTATGGCTACACCTTC,TRBV12-5,15,TRBJ1-2,NA,NA
CATGVYTAGEDTQYF,TGTGCCACCGGGGTATATACCGCGGGAGAAGATACGCAGTATTTT,TRBV15,15,TRBJ2-3,NA,TRBD2
CASSPGQGGETQYF,TGTGCCAGTAGTCCCGGACAGGGAGGAGAGACCCAGTACTTC,TRBV19,14,TRBJ2-5,NA,TRBD1
CASSNAGTYEQYF,TGTGCCAGCAGCAATGCTGGGACCTACGAGCAGTACTTC,TRBV21-1,13,TRBJ2-7,NA,NA
CAISESGQGNQPQHF,TGTGCCATCAGTGAGTCCGGACAGGGCAATCAGCCCCAGCATTTT,TRBV10-3,15,TRBJ1-5,NA,TRBD1
CASSLEARGPDTQYF,TGCGCCAGCAGCTTGGAAGCGAGAGGCCCAGATACGCAGTATTTT,TRBV5-1,15,TRBJ2-3,NA,NA
CASSLRSGSSETQYF,TGTGCCAGCAGCTTGCGCTCCGGGAGCTCGGAGACCCAGTACTTC,TRBV7-2,15,TRBJ2-5,NA,NA
CAWSVGGPKETQYF,TGTGCCTGGAGTGTAGGGGGACCAAAAGAGACCCAGTACTTC,TRBV30,14,TRBJ2-5,NA,NA
CASSLAGHGYSGNTIYF,TGTGCCAGCAGCTTGGCCGGGCACGGCTACTCTGGAAACACCATATATTTT,TRBV5-5,17,TRBJ1-3,NA,NA
CASSVGAGGYTF,TGTGCCAGCAGCGTAGGAGCAGGAGGCTACACCTTC,TRBV9,12,TRBJ1-2,once,NA